The clone carrying this T cell receptor beta chain was seen ten or more times. The CDR3 contains 14 residues. V lost 7 bases and J lost 0; bases outside the gene matches: 6. Germline V gene data show CDR1 as SGHAT and CDR2 as FQNNGV. The authors amplified TCR beta CDR3 regions, and they did so from RNA transcripts for repertoire sequencing. A first-round RT-PCR used HTBI primers, followed by a second-round multiplex PCR. MiXCR was run by TCRdb on the multiplex PCR reads, yielding one entry per CDR3 protein. The sample includes roughly 230,000 distinct CDR3 sequences, roughly 21% of them seen just once. These data come from a study of Graves' ophthalmopathy and Graves' hyperthyroidism.

The sequence came from a woman in her 50s with Graves' ophthalmopathy. What was sequenced was peripheral blood. This rearrangement joins TRBV11-2 to TRBJ2-7; 7 nucleotides match TRBD1. For the CDR3, the DNA is TGTGCCAGCACCAACAGGGGCACCTCCTACGAGCAGTACTTC. This encodes CASTNRGTSYEQYF.